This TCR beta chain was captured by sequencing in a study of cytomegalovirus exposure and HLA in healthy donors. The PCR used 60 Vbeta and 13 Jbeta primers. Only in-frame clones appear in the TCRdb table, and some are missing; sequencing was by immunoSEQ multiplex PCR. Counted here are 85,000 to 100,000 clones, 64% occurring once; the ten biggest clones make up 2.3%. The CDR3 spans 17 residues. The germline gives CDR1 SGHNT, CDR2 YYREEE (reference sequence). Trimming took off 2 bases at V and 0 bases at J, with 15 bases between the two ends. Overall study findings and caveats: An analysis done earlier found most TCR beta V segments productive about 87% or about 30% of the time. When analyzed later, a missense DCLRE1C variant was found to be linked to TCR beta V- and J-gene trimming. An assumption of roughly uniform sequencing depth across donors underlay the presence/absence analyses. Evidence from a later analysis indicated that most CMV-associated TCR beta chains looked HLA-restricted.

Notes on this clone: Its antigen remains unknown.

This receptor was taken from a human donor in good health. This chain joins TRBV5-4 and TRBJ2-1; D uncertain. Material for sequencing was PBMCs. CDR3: CASSFKPRGNSYNEQFF. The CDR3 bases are TGTGCCAGCAGCTTTAAACCACGTGGCAACTCCTACAATGAGCAGTTCTTC.